This TCR beta chain was found in a study of regulatory T cells in long-lasting Graves disease. In building TCR beta libraries, iRepertoire HTBI primers were used together with Arm-PCR of CDR3 regions. TCRdb analysed the multiplex PCR reads with MiXCR anew, one entry per CDR3 protein. There are 450,000 to 600,000 distinct CDR3 sequences in the sample; approximately 13% occur only once, and approximately 9.3% lies in the top ten. The germline gives CDR1 DFQATT, CDR2 SNEGSKA (reference sequence). The CDR3 spans 12 residues. Time point indicated: newly diagnosed GD, antithyroid drugs for less than 3 months. The TCR library was made from RNA extracted from PBMCs. These data were likewise used in another study, on T cells in Graves' hyperthyroidism and ophthalmopathy.

The V call is TRBV20-1, the J call TRBJ2-3; possibly TRBD1 or TRBD2 for D (5 bases each). The end of the DNA aligns better with TRBJ2-5, so the J call may be wrong. The sequencing used peripheral blood mononuclear cells (PBMCs), collected at new diagnosis, from a patient treated with antithyroid drugs. The clonotype comes from a young man with Graves disease. The CDR3 bases are TGCAGTGTGGGGGATCGCCTCACGACCCAGTACTTC. Encoded protein: CSVGDRLTTQYF.